This T cell receptor (beta chain) came from a study of T-cell memory formation after mild COVID-19. Using its own MiXCR run on the 5' RACE reads, TCRdb lists one record per CDR3 protein. Counted here are 470,000 or so distinct CDR3 sequences, roughly 18% occurring once; the ten biggest clones make up approximately 21%. The CDR3 is 16 residues long. Germline values: CDR1 DFQATT, CDR2 SNEGSKA (reference sequence). V gave up 5 bases and J gave up 6 bases; unmatched junction bases: 13. The sample holds a few counts of this clonotype. The sample consisted of PBMCs or a T cell subset sorted from them (not recorded which). The chain couples TRBV20-1 to TRBJ2-7, with TRBD2 identical over 13 bases. The origin of this receptor is a man younger than 35 who had mild COVID-19 (a few samples of this study predate the infection). Cell type and time point are not known. CDR3 residues: CSASTSGGPGGSEQYF. The CDR3, as DNA: TGCAGTGCTTCGACTAGCGGGGGGCCCGGCGGTTCCGAGCAGTACTTC.